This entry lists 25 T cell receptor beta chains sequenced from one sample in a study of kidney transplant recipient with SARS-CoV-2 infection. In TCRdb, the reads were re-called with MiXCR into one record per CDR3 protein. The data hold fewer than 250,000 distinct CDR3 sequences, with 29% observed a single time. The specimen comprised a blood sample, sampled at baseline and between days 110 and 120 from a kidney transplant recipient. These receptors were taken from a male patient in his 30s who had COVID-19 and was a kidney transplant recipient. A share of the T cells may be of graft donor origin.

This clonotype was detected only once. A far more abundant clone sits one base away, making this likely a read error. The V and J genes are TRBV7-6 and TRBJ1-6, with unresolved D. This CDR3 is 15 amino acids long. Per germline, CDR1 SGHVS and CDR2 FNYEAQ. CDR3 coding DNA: TGTGCCAGCAGCTTAGGGAGCTCCCATAATTCACCCCTCCACTTT. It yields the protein CASSLGSSHNSPLHF.

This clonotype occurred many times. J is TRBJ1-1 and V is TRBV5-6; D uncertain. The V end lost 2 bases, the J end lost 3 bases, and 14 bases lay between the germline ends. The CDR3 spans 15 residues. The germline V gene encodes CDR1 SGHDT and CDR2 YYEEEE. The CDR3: CASSFNIGRDTEAFF. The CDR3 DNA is TGTGCCAGCAGCTTTAATATTGGGCGGGACACTGAAGCTTTCTTT.

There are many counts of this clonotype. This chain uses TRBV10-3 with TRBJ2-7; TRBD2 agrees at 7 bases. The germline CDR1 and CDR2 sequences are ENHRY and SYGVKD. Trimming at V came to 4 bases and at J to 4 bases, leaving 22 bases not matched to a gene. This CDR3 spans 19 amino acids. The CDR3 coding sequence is TGTGCCATCAGTGTAAGAGGGGACGGTGGGGCGGGAGATGGGTACGAGCAGTACTTC. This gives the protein CAISVRGDGGAGDGYEQYF.

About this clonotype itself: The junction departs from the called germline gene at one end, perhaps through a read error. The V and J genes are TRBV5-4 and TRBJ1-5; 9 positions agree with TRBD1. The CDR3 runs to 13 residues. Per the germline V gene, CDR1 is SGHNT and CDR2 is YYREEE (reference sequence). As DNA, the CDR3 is TGTGCCGGCAGCAGGGACAGGGATCAGCCCCAGCATTTT. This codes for CAGSRDRDQPQHF.

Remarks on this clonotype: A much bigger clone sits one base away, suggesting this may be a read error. The CDR3 nucleotides read TGTGCCAGCGGCTCTCGGACAGGCAAAGCTTTCTTT. This codes for CASGSRTGKAFF. The chain uses TRBV21-1 and TRBJ1-1; TRBD1, the table's D call, was not compared with the DNA. TRBV21-1 is reported as a pseudogene. The CDR3 has 12 residues.

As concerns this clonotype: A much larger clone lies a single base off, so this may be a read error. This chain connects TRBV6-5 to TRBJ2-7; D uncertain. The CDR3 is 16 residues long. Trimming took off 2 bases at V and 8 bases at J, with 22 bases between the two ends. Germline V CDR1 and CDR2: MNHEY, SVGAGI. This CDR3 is CASSYARNPPGHKQYF. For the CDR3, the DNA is TGTGCCAGCAGTTACGCACGGAATCCGCCGGGCCACAAGCAGTACTTC.

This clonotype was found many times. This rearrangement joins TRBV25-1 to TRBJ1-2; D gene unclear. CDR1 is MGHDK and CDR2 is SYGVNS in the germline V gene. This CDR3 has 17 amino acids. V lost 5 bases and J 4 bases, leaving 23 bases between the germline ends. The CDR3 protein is CASSLTEELGKTYGYTF. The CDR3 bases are TGTGCCAGCAGTTTGACGGAAGAACTGGGAAAGACCTATGGCTACACCTTC.

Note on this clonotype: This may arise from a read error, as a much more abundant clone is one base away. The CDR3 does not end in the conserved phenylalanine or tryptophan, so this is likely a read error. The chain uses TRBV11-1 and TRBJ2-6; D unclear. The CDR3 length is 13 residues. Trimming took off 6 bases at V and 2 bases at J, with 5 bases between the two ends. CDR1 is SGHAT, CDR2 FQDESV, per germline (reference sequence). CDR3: CASRGTGANVLTL. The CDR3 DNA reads TGTGCCAGCAGGGGGACTGGGGCCAACGTCCTGACTCTC.

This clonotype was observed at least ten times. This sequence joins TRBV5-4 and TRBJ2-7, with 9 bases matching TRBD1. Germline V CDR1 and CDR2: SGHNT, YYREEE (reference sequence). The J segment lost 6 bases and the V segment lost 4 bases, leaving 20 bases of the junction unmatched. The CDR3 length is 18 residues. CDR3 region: CASSQTGTGFTHKTEQYV. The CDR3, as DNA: TGTGCCAGCAGCCAAACCGGGACAGGGTTTACCCACAAAACCGAGCAGTACGTC.

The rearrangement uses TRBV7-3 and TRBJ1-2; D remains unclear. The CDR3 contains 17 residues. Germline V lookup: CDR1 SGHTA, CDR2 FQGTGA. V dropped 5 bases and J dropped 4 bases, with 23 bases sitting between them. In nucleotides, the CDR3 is TGTGCCAGCAGCCATTTTGGAGACGCTCGAAAGACCTATGGCTACACCTTC. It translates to CASSHFGDARKTYGYTF.

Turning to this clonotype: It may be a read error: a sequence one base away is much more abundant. For the CDR3, the DNA is TGTGCCAGCAGCTTGCTACCGGGACCGCTTTACAAGCAGTACTTC. Protein: CASSLLPGPLYKQYF. The chain carries TRBV7-2 and TRBJ2-7; D possibly uses TRBD1 or TRBD2 (5 bases each). V shed 3 bases and J shed 8 bases, with 20 bases lying between them. The CDR3 loop spans 15 amino acids. Germline-derived CDR1 and CDR2 are SGHTA and FQGNSA.

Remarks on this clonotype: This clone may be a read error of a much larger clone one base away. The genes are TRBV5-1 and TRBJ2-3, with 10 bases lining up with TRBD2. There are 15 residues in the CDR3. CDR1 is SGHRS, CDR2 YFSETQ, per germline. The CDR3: CASSYTGTSANEQSF. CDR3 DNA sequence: TGCGCCAGCAGCTACACCGGGACTAGCGCGAATGAGCAGTCCTTC.

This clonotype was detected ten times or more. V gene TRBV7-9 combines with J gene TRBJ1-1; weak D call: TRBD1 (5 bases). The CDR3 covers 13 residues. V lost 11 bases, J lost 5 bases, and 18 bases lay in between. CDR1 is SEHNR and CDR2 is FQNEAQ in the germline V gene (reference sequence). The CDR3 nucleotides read TGTGCCGGGATAAGGGGATCGGGGACTGAAGCTTTCTTT. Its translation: CAGIRGSGTEAFF. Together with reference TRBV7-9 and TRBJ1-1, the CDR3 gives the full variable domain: DTGVSQNPRHKITKRGQNVTFRCDPISEHNRLYWYRQTLGQGPEFLTYFQNEAQLEKSRLLSDRFSAERPKGSFSTLEIQRTEQGDSAMYLCAGIRGSGTEAFFGQGTRLTVV.

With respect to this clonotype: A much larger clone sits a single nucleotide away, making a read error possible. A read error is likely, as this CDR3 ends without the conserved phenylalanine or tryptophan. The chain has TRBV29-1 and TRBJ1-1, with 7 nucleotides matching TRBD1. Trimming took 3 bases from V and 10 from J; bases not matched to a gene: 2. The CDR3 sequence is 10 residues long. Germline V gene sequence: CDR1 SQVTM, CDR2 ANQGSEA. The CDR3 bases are TGCAGCGTTGACAGGGGGGTAGCTTTCCTT. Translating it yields CSVDRGVAFL.

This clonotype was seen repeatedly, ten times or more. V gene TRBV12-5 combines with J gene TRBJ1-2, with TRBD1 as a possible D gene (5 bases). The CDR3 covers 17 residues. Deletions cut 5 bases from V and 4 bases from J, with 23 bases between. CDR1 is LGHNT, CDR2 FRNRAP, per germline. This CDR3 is CASGQLRLQGKTYGYTF. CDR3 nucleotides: TGTGCTAGTGGTCAACTGCGTTTGCAGGGAAAGACCTATGGCTACACCTTC.

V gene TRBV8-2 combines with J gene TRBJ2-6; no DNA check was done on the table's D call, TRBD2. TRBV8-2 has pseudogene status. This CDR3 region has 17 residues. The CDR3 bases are TGTGGCATACTCGTGAGGGTAACACAAAGTCGGGCCAACGTCCTGACTTTC. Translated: CGILVRVTQSRANVLTF.

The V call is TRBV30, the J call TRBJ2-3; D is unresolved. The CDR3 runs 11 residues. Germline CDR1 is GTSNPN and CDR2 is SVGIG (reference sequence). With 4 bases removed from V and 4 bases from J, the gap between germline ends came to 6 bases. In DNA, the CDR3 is TGTGCCTGGAAATCAGCAGATACGCAGTATTTT. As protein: CAWKSADTQYF.

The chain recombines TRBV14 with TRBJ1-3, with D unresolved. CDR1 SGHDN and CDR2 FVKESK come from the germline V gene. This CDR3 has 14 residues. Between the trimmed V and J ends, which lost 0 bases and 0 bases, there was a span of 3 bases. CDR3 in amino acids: CASSQEISGNTIYF. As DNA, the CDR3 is TGTGCCAGCAGCCAAGAGATCTCTGGAAACACCATATATTTT. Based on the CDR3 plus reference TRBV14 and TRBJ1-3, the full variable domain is EAGVTQFPSHSVIEKGQTVTLRCDPISGHDNLYWYRRVMGKEIKFLLHFVKESKQDESGMPNNRFLAERTGGTYSTLKVQPAELEDSGVYFCASSQEISGNTIYFGEGSWLTVV.

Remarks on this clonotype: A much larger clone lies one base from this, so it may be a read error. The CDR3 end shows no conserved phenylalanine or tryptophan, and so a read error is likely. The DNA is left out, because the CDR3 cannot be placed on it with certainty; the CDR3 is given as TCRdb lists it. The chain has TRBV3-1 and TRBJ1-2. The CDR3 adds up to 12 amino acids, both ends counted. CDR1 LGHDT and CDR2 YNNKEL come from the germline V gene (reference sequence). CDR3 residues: CASSQEGLRLSS.

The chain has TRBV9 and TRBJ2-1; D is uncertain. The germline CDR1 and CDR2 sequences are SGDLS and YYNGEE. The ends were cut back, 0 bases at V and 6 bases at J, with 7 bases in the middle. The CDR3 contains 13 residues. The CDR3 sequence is CASSVDQFNEQFF. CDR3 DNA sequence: TGTGCCAGCAGCGTAGACCAGTTCAATGAGCAGTTCTTC.

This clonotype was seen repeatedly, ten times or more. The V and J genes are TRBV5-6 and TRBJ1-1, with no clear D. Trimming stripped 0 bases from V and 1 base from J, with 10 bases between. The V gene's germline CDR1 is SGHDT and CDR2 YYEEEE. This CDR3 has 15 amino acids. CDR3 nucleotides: TGTGCCAGCAGCTTGGAAAGGGTGCGGAACACTGAAGCTTTCTTT. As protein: CASSLERVRNTEAFF.

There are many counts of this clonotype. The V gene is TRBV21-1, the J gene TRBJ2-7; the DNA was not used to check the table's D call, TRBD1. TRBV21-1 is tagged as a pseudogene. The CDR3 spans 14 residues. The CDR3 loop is CASSTGQTIYEQYF. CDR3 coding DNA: TGTGCCAGCAGCACCGGACAGACGATCTACGAGCAGTACTTC.

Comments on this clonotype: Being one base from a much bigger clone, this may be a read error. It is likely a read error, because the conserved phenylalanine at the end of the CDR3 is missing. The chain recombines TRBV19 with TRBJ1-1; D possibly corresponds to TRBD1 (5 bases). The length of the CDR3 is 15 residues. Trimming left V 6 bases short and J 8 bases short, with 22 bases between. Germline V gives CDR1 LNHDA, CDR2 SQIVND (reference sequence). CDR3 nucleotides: TGTGCCAGTAGGTGGGCCCAGGGTCCTCAACTCGAAGCTTTCCTT. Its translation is CASRWAQGPQLEAFL.

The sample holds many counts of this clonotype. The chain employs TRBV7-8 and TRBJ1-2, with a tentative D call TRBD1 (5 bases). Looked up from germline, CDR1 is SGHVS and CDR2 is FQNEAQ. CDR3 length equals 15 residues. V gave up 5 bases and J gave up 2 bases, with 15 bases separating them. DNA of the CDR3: TGTGCCAGCAGCCCCACACCGGGGCAAAACTATGGCTACACCTTC. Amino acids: CASSPTPGQNYGYTF.

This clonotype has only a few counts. In DNA, the CDR3 is TGTGCCAGCAGTCCCTCCTACACCCACACAGATACGCAGTATTTT. Protein product: CASSPSYTHTDTQYF. V gene TRBV25-1 combines with J gene TRBJ2-3; D not resolved. The germline V gene encodes CDR1 MGHDK and CDR2 SYGVNS. The CDR3 is 15 amino acids. The ends were cut back, 5 bases at V and 2 bases at J, with 14 bases in the middle.